This T cell receptor (beta chain) was captured by sequencing in a study of T cell clones after liver transplantation. About the research overall: Samples came pre-transplant, pre-randomization before withdrawal, and post-randomization after withdrawal ended.

The method was immunoSEQ multiplex PCR; TCRdb's version includes in-frame clones alone and lacks a portion of them. The table includes tens of thousands of clones, 70% to 85% detected once. The material was CD4+ T cells from blood, obtained approximately 3.5 years after liver transplant. This clonotype was obtained from a human patient who received a liver transplant. Some of the T cells might come from the graft donor.

CDR3 sequence reads: CASDTEGQPQHF. For the CDR3, the DNA is TGTGCCAGCGACACAGAGGGTCAGCCCCAGCATTTT. This chain uses TRBV7-2 with TRBJ1-5, with D unresolved. The germline gives CDR1 SGHTA, CDR2 FQGNSA. The length of the CDR3 is 12 residues. The V end lost 8 bases, the J end lost 6 bases, and 11 bases lay between the germline ends.